This TCR beta chain was recorded in a study of glioma-infiltrating T cells. About the research overall: Blood libraries targeted roughly 4.5- to 11-fold coverage of about a million T cells. Regarding the study as a whole: A blood CDR3 motif signature was depleted in highly divergent patients.

TCR alpha and beta CDR3 regions were amplified from RNA using iRepertoire nested multiplex PCR. Each CDR3 protein gets one entry after TCRdb re-called the multiplex PCR reads with MiXCR. The data show 300,000 to 400,000 distinct CDR3 sequences, roughly two fifths seen once. This clonotype was picked up a small number of times. Its antigen is undetermined. The CDR3 end shows no conserved phenylalanine or tryptophan, and so a read error is likely. The clonotype was recovered from a human donor with low-grade glioma or glioblastoma, undergoing nonglioma brain surgery, or in good health (not recorded which). Sequencing used glioma tissue, nonneoplastic brain tissue, or PBMCs (not recorded which).

This CDR3 is CATTADRLSYEQYL. The CDR3 bases are TGTGCCACCACCGCGGACAGGCTCTCCTACGAGCAGTACCTC. The rearrangement links TRBV15 to TRBJ2-7, with 7 bases aligning to TRBD1. J was trimmed by 0 bases and V by 7 bases; bases with no gene match: 6. This CDR3 has 14 residues. Germline assignment: CDR1 LNHNV and CDR2 YYDKDF (reference sequence).